Reported below is one T cell receptor (beta chain). Assay: immunoSEQ multiplex PCR; the TCRdb copy retains only in-frame clones and omits some. In the table there are around 57,000 clones, roughly 93% of which are singletons. This record comes from a study of T cell changes during pregnancy in multiple sclerosis. The sequence was obtained from a female donor with multiple sclerosis, enrolled in a pregnancy study. The sequences come from peripheral blood, collected in the second trimester of pregnancy.

The CDR3: CASSLTGGGNEQFF. Here the CDR3 DNA reads TGTGCCAGCAGTTTAACGGGGGGGGGCAATGAGCAGTTCTTC. This chain links TRBV28 with TRBJ2-1; 8 nucleotides agree with TRBD2. The V segment lost 2 bases and the J segment 6 bases; nucleotides outside the gene matches: 3. CDR3 length: 14 amino acids. Looked up from germline, CDR1 is MDHEN and CDR2 is SYDVKM. The complete variable domain, with remaining parts taken from reference TRBV28 and TRBJ2-1, reads DVKVTQSSRYLVKRTGEKVFLECVQDMDHENMFWYRQDPGLGLRLIYFSYDVKMKEKGDIPEGYSVSREKKERFSLILESASTNQTSMYLCASSLTGGGNEQFFGPGTRLTVL.